These T cell receptor beta chains were read from a single sample in a study of blood T cell repertoires in COVID-19. Method: immunoSEQ multiplex PCR; TCRdb's copy keeps in-frame clones and lacks some. In the table there are under 250,000 clones, around 86% of which are singletons. Sequences were obtained from peripheral blood. The source is a woman older than 75 with COVID-19, enrolled during active disease. The CDR3 runs from the conserved cysteine through the conserved F or W. A D gene is named only where the DNA matches it firmly. Expanded clones get a size class; other rows say once, few or many, or leave the size out.

V	size	J	D	DNA	CDR3
TRBV4-1	-	TRBJ2-7	-	TGCGCCAGCAGCCAAGGGGACAAACCGTCCGAGCAGTACTTC	CASSQGDKPSEQYF
TRBV7-2	-	TRBJ1-4	-	TGTGCTACAGGGAGGGCAACTAATGAAAAACTGTTTTTT	CATGRATNEKLFF
TRBV15	once	TRBJ1-4	-	TGTGCCACCAGCAGTTCTCCAACAGCAACTAATGAAAAACTGTTTTTT	CATSSSPTATNEKLFF
TRBV7-9	-	TRBJ2-2	-	TGTGCCAGCACCCGCACACCCGCGGGCACCGGGGAGCTGTTTTTT	CASTRTPAGTGELFF
TRBV7-9	-	TRBJ1-1	TRBD1	TGTGCCAGCAGCTCTCTTATTGGGACAGGGGGATTGAACACTGAAGCTTTCTTT	CASSSLIGTGGLNTEAFF
TRBV28	-	TRBJ1-5	-	TGTGCCAGCAGTACCGAACAACAGGGAAGGGGGCAGCCCCAGCATTTT	CASSTEQQGRGQPQHF
TRBV5-1	-	TRBJ2-2	TRBD2	TGCGCCAGCAGCCCTCGGGGGGGCAACACCGGGGAGCTGTTTTTT	CASSPRGGNTGELFF
TRBV24-1	-	TRBJ2-5	TRBD2	TGTGCCACCAGTTGGGGAGGGCAGGAGACCCAGTACTTC	CATSWGGQETQYF
TRBV19	-	TRBJ1-1	-	TGTGCCAGTAGCATTGACGGGACACCTGGGACTGAAGCTTTCTTT	CASSIDGTPGTEAFF
TRBV23-1	-	TRBJ2-4	-	TGCGCCAGCAGTCAATCTGGAGGGGGCGCTGGAAACATTCAGTACTTC	CASSQSGGGAGNIQYF
TRBV6-5	once	TRBJ2-5	-	TGTGCCAGCAGTATCGGGAAGGGGGAAGAGACCCAGTACTTC	CASSIGKGEETQYF
TRBV10-3	-	TRBJ2-3	-	TGTGCCATCAAACCGGACTTATCAGATACGCAGTATTTT	CAIKPDLSDTQYF
TRBV30	-	TRBJ2-1	TRBD2	TGTGCCTGGACTCGAATTGGCGGGGGGGCCAATGAGCAGTTCTTC	CAWTRIGGGANEQFF
TRBV6-5	-	TRBJ1-4	-	TGTGCCAGCAGTTCAACGGGAACAGGGCCTGAAAAACTGTTTTTT	CASSSTGTGPEKLFF
TRBV28	once	TRBJ1-4	TRBD1	TGTGCCAGCAGCCGACAGGGATTGGGTTTTTTT	CASSRQGLGFF
TRBV5-1	-	TRBJ1-6	TRBD1	TGCGCCAGCAGCCCCACGACAGGGGGCTATAATTCACCCCTCCACTTT	CASSPTTGGYNSPLHF
TRBV18	few	TRBJ1-1	-	TGTGCCAGCTCACCACCGTTGGCAACGAACACTGAAGCTTTCTTT	CASSPPLATNTEAFF
TRBV3-1/TRBV3-2	-	TRBJ1-2	-	TGTGCCAGCAGCCAAGACGGACTGGGCGACTATGGCTACACCTTC	CASSQDGLGDYGYTF
TRBV5-6	-	TRBJ1-2	-	TGTGCCAGCCTAAGGGGCCCCAACTATGGCTACACCTTC	CASLRGPNYGYTF
TRBV30	-	TRBJ1-1	-	TGTGCCTGGAGGCCCGGGAGCAAAGGGACTGAAGCTTTCTTT	CAWRPGSKGTEAFF
TRBV28	-	TRBJ2-7	-	TGTGCCAGCAGTCCAAGCGGTCCGGGCGAGCAGTACTTC	CASSPSGPGEQYF
TRBV3-1/TRBV3-2	-	TRBJ1-5	-	TGTGCCAGCAGCCAAGGGACACCCTATAGCAATCAGCCCCAGCATTTT	CASSQGTPYSNQPQHF